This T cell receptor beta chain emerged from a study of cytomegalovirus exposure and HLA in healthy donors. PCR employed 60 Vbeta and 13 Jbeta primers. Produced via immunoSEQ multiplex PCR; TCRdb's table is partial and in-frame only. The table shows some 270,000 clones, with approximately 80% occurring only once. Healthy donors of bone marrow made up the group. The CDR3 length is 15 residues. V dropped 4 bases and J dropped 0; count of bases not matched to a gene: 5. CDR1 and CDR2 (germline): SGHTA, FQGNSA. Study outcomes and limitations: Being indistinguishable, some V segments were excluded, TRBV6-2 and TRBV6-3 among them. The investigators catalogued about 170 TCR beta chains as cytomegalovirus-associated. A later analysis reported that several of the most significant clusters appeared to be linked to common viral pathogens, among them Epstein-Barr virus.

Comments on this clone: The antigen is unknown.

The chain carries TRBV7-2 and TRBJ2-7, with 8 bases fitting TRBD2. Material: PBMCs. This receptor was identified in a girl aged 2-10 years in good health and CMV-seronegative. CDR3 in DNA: TGTGCCAGCAGCTCCCGGGAGGGGGGCTCCTACGAGCAGTACTTC. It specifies CASSSREGGSYEQYF.